This T cell receptor beta chain was obtained from a study of blood T cell repertoires in COVID-19. The germline CDR1 and CDR2 sequences are SGHAT and FQNNGV. V dropped 0 bases and J dropped 4 bases, with 6 bases sitting between them. CDR3 length: 13 residues. This table comes from immunoSEQ multiplex PCR, and its TCRdb copy is limited to in-frame clones, with some not included. The data contain around 500,000 clones, 80% to 90% of them seen just once; the ten biggest clones take up 3.2%. The sample consisted of peripheral blood. The chain has TRBV11-2 and TRBJ1-1; no clear D. The sequence was collected from a human donor in a cohort sampled during active COVID-19. CDR3 amino acids: CASSLESSTEAFF. DNA of the CDR3: TGTGCCAGCAGCTTAGAGAGCTCCACTGAAGCTTTCTTT.